The source of this TCR beta chain is a study of vaccination and CD4 T cells after COVID-19. The Oncomine TCR Beta short-read assay sequenced DNA from cultured CD4+ T cells. MiXCR, applied by TCRdb to the PCR reads, yields one record per CDR3 protein. The repertoire holds fewer than 30,000 distinct CDR3 sequences, with under 75% as singletons. Note on this clonotype: Its antigen is unidentified.

Documented treatment: approximately nine-day PBMC culture with coronavirus spike peptide pools or control peptides (ViraFEST assay). The V gene lost 5 bases and the J gene lost 5 bases, with 17 bases spanning the gap. There are 16 residues in the CDR3. Germline CDR1 SGHTS, CDR2 YDEGEE. Source: CD4+ T cells from blood, cultured in vitro, taken after SARS-CoV-2 vaccination. V and J are TRBV5-8 and TRBJ1-6; unclear D gene. This receptor was taken from a human donor who received a COVID-19 vaccine. As DNA, the CDR3 is TGTGCCAGCAGTGTCGGTGGAGGGTGGGATAATTCACCCCTCCACTTT. Protein product: CASSVGGGWDNSPLHF.